The T cell receptor beta chain under discussion was sequenced for a study of blood T cell repertoires in COVID-19. Turning to the study itself: Researchers got acute and convalescent COVID-19 samples from the United States, Italy and Spain.

CDR1 and CDR2 from the germline V gene are SGHTS and YDEGEE. V lost 0 bases to trimming and J lost 2 bases, with 12 bases between them. CDR3 length equals 16 residues. Methods used by the authors: It was from reference gene primer amplification that nucleated cell counts were estimated. Clones were read by immunoSEQ multiplex PCR, and TCRdb kept only the in-frame ones, dropping some. That table furnishes V, J and clone size, whereas the DNA furnished D and trimming. The sample holds roughly 80,000 clones; approximately 82% are singletons and the top ten take approximately 15%. The chain recombines TRBV5-8 with TRBJ1-5; D possibly corresponds to TRBD1 (5 bases). The clonotype was recovered from an older woman with acute or convalescent COVID-19. Sequenced material: peripheral blood. CDR3 coding DNA: TGTGCCAGCAGCTTGGCCGGGGGGTCGGGCAATCAGCCCCAGCATTTT. This encodes CASSLAGGSGNQPQHF.